A single TCR beta chain is shown here with its context. Its antigen is as yet unknown. This sample was included in a study of beta chain features in type 1 diabetes. Expressed TCRB transcripts were sequenced after all isolated RNA was converted to cDNA. Libraries were prepared by immunoSEQ multiplex PCR; TCRdb keeps only in-frame clonotypes and omits some of them. In the table there are around 600,000 clones, 9.5% to 15% of which are singletons. Whole-study results and caveats: TCRB CDR3s from Type 1 diabetes patients were moderately but significantly shorter in all four CD4+ subsets.

V was shortened by 2 bases and J by 2 bases, with 11 bases between the two germline ends. The CDR3 extends over 14 amino acids. Germline CDR1 and CDR2: SGHRS and YFSETQ. The receptor was isolated from a man younger than 40 with type 1 diabetes. The chain carries TRBV5-1 and TRBJ2-7; D remains ambiguous. The sample consisted of naive CD4+ T cells from blood. The CDR3 loop is CASSLEQHAYEQYF. In DNA, the CDR3 is TGCGCCAGCAGCTTAGAACAGCATGCCTACGAGCAGTACTTC.